These T cell receptor beta chains were read from a single sample in a study of cytomegalovirus exposure and HLA in healthy donors. Assay: immunoSEQ multiplex PCR; the TCRdb copy retains only in-frame clones and omits some. The table records 150,000 to 200,000 clones, less than 90% of them present only once. The sample comprised PBMCs. The receptor set was obtained from a middle-aged man in good health and CMV-seronegative. Both conserved end residues are part of each CDR3. Fields, in order: D gene, V gene, J gene, clone size, CDR3 DNA, CDR3 protein. D genes are given only for firm matches. Some rows mark clone size as missing; the rest say once, few, many or name a class of expanded clone.

D gene: NA; V gene: TRBV9; J gene: TRBJ2-3; clone size: NA; CDR3 DNA: TGTGCCAGCACCCCGGGGGTGGGCACAGATACGCAGTATTTT; CDR3 protein: CASTPGVGTDTQYF
D gene: TRBD1; V gene: TRBV6-5; J gene: TRBJ1-3; clone size: NA; CDR3 DNA: TGTGCCAGCAGTTACGAACAGGGGGTTGGAAACACCATATATTTT; CDR3 protein: CASSYEQGVGNTIYF
D gene: NA; V gene: TRBV20-1; J gene: TRBJ2-7; clone size: NA; CDR3 DNA: TGCAGTGCTAGAGATAACGAGCAGTACTTC; CDR3 protein: CSARDNEQYF
D gene: NA; V gene: TRBV29-1; J gene: TRBJ1-1; clone size: NA; CDR3 DNA: TGCAGCGTTGAGGGTGGGGCCACGAATATTAACACTGAAGCTTTCTTT; CDR3 protein: CSVEGGATNINTEAFF
D gene: NA; V gene: TRBV9; J gene: TRBJ1-1; clone size: NA; CDR3 DNA: TGTGCCAGCAGCGTAGTGCAGGGCACTGAAGCTTTCTTT; CDR3 protein: CASSVVQGTEAFF
D gene: NA; V gene: TRBV5-4; J gene: TRBJ2-7; clone size: NA; CDR3 DNA: TGTGCCAGCAGCCGCCCGGGACTCCGGAGCTCCTACGAGCAGTACTTC; CDR3 protein: CASSRPGLRSSYEQYF
D gene: NA; V gene: TRBV5-1; J gene: TRBJ1-1; clone size: many; CDR3 DNA: TGCGCCAGCAGCGACAACCTAAACACTGAAGCTTTCTTT; CDR3 protein: CASSDNLNTEAFF
D gene: TRBD1; V gene: TRBV2; J gene: TRBJ1-2; clone size: NA; CDR3 DNA: TGTGCCAGCAGTAAACAGACAGGGGCTGAAGGCTACACCTTC; CDR3 protein: CASSKQTGAEGYTF
D gene: NA; V gene: TRBV5-8; J gene: TRBJ2-4; clone size: NA; CDR3 DNA: TGTGCCAGCAGCTACCAATCCCAGGGGGGCGGCATTCAGTACTTC; CDR3 protein: CASSYQSQGGGIQYF
D gene: NA; V gene: TRBV6-5; J gene: TRBJ1-2; clone size: NA; CDR3 DNA: TGTGCCAGCTATAGACAGTTTACTGGGGGCTACACCTTC; CDR3 protein: CASYRQFTGGYTF
D gene: TRBD2; V gene: TRBV4-3; J gene: TRBJ2-1; clone size: NA; CDR3 DNA: TGCGCCAGCAGCCAGCAAACTAGCGGGAGGGGTTATGAGCAGTTCTTC; CDR3 protein: CASSQQTSGRGYEQFF
D gene: TRBD1; V gene: TRBV19; J gene: TRBJ2-2; clone size: NA; CDR3 DNA: TGTGCCAGTAGTATTCCTGAAGACAGGGATTACACCGGGGAGCTGTTTTTT; CDR3 protein: CASSIPEDRDYTGELFF
D gene: TRBD1; V gene: TRBV11-2; J gene: TRBJ1-2; clone size: once; CDR3 DNA: TGTGCCAGCAGCTATGACAGGGAGGACTACACCTTC; CDR3 protein: CASSYDREDYTF
D gene: TRBD1; V gene: TRBV11-1; J gene: TRBJ2-3; clone size: NA; CDR3 DNA: TGTGCCAGCAGCAATGGACAGGCAACAGATACGCAGTATTTT; CDR3 protein: CASSNGQATDTQYF
D gene: TRBD1; V gene: TRBV7-9; J gene: TRBJ1-2; clone size: NA; CDR3 DNA: TGTGCCAGCAGGGGGACAGGGGGTAACTATGGCTACACCTTC; CDR3 protein: CASRGTGGNYGYTF
D gene: TRBD1; V gene: TRBV18; J gene: TRBJ1-2; clone size: NA; CDR3 DNA: TGTGCCAGCTCACCCCCTCCAGGGGGCGCAGTCTATGGCTACACCTTC; CDR3 protein: CASSPPPGGAVYGYTF
D gene: TRBD2; V gene: TRBV18; J gene: TRBJ2-7; clone size: NA; CDR3 DNA: TGTGCCAGCTCACAGTCGACTAGCAGCTACGAGCAGTACTTC; CDR3 protein: CASSQSTSSYEQYF
D gene: TRBD1; V gene: TRBV5-8; J gene: TRBJ1-5; clone size: NA; CDR3 DNA: TGTGCCAGCAGCTCCGGACAGGGACGCAATCAGCCCCAGCATTTT; CDR3 protein: CASSSGQGRNQPQHF
D gene: TRBD1; V gene: TRBV2; J gene: TRBJ2-7; clone size: NA; CDR3 DNA: TGTGCCAGCAGAACCGGGACAGGGTTGCGGGAGCAGTACTTC; CDR3 protein: CASRTGTGLREQYF
D gene: NA; V gene: TRBV2; J gene: TRBJ2-6; clone size: NA; CDR3 DNA: TGTGCCAGCAGTGATTCTCTCTCTGGGGCCAACGTCCTGACTTTC; CDR3 protein: CASSDSLSGANVLTF
D gene: TRBD2; V gene: TRBV5-6; J gene: TRBJ2-5; clone size: NA; CDR3 DNA: TGTGCCAGCAGCCCTGTCGCGGGAGTGGAGACCCAGTACTTC; CDR3 protein: CASSPVAGVETQYF
D gene: NA; V gene: TRBV6-5; J gene: TRBJ2-7; clone size: NA; CDR3 DNA: TGTGCCAGCAGGGGCCCCCGCAGCTCCTACGAGCAGTACTTC; CDR3 protein: CASRGPRSSYEQYF
D gene: NA; V gene: TRBV7-2; J gene: TRBJ2-7; clone size: NA; CDR3 DNA: TGTGCCAGCAGTCGGGGAAGATACTACGAGCAGTACTTC; CDR3 protein: CASSRGRYYEQYF
D gene: NA; V gene: TRBV6-1; J gene: TRBJ1-5; clone size: NA; CDR3 DNA: TGTGCCAGCAGTGAACAGGGTTTTCAGCCCCAGCATTTT; CDR3 protein: CASSEQGFQPQHF